The rows below give T cell receptor beta chains drawn from one sample of a study of shared clonotypes between healthy human individuals. The assay was immunoSEQ multiplex PCR, and TCRdb's table has in-frame clones only and misses some. The sample lists about 2,100,000 clones, about 93% occurring once. Specimen: naive CD8+ T cells from PBMCs. These receptors originate from a young man in good health. Some clones in this sample may be carry-over from other donors' samples. Each CDR3 is given with its conserved first and last residue. D genes are given only for firm matches. The size entry is marked missing in some rows and otherwise reads once, few, many or a size class.

j_call	clone_size	d_call	v_call	cdr3_nt	cdr3_aa
TRBJ2-1	.	.	TRBV7-9	TGTGCCAGCAGCCTCCGGGTCGGAGGCGATGAGCAGTTCTTC	CASSLRVGGDEQFF
TRBJ2-7	.	.	TRBV9	TGTGCCAGCAGCGTAGATTCTCTTAGGTCCTACGAGCAGTACTTC	CASSVDSLRSYEQYF
TRBJ2-1	.	.	TRBV7-2	TGTGCCAGCAGCTGGGGACCGGGCTCCTACAATGAGCAGTTCTTC	CASSWGPGSYNEQFF
TRBJ2-7	.	.	TRBV7-9	TGTGCCAGCAGCGCAACAGGGATCTTTGGCTACGAGCAGTACTTC	CASSATGIFGYEQYF
TRBJ1-3	.	.	TRBV4-1	TGCGCCAGCAGCCAAGTGGGCGTAAGAAACACCATATATTTT	CASSQVGVRNTIYF
TRBJ2-1	once	.	TRBV28	TGTGCCAGCAGTTTACAGGAGATCTACAATGAGCAGTTCTTC	CASSLQEIYNEQFF
TRBJ2-7	.	.	TRBV27	TGTGCCAGCAGTTTGGGTAGCCTCAGGTACGAGCAGTACTTC	CASSLGSLRYEQYF
TRBJ2-7	.	TRBD2	TRBV7-8	TGTGCCAGCAGCCCGCCGGGACTAGCGGGACACGAGCAGTACTTC	CASSPPGLAGHEQYF
TRBJ1-1	.	TRBD1	TRBV4-2	TGTGCCAGCAGCCAAGTAATACAGGACAGGGGCGGCACTGAAGCTTTCTTT	CASSQVIQDRGGTEAFF
TRBJ2-3	.	TRBD2	TRBV6-6	TGTGCCAGCAGTTACGGGAGCGGGAGGGCTGGAGATACGCAGTATTTT	CASSYGSGRAGDTQYF
TRBJ1-5	.	.	TRBV28	TGTGCCAGCACTCCCGGACGCGGCAGGGGTTATCAGCCCCAGCATTTT	CASTPGRGRGYQPQHF
TRBJ2-5	.	.	TRBV2	TGTGCCAGCAGTGCCTTGGGGCAGATCCAAGAGACCCAGTACTTC	CASSALGQIQETQYF
TRBJ2-5	.	TRBD2	TRBV15	TGTGCCACCAGCAGAGGCCGGGAGGGCCTCGGGGAGACCCAGTACTTC	CATSRGREGLGETQYF
TRBJ2-7	.	.	TRBV30	TGTGCCTGGAGTGAGGAGGGACAACCTTGGGACGAGCAGTACTTC	CAWSEEGQPWDEQYF
TRBJ2-7	.	TRBD1	TRBV28	TGTGCCGGGGGCCCAGGGGGCCACGAGCAGTACTTC	CAGGPGGHEQYF
TRBJ2-2	.	.	TRBV28	TGTGCCAGCTCCCCAAGGGTGGGTGCCGGGGAGCTGTTTTTT	CASSPRVGAGELFF
TRBJ2-3	.	TRBD2	TRBV4-1	TGCGCCAGCAGCCAAGATCTAGCGGGGGGAAATACGCAGTATTTT	CASSQDLAGGNTQYF
TRBJ1-1	.	.	TRBV4-3	TGCGCCAGCAGCCAATTTTGGAACACTGAAGCTTTCTTT	CASSQFWNTEAFF
TRBJ2-1	.	.	TRBV5-8	TGTGCCAGCAGCTTTCGGACTCCCAACAATGAGCAGTTCTTC	CASSFRTPNNEQFF
TRBJ1-1	.	.	TRBV29-1	TGCAGCGTTGCTTTCCTCCCGGACCGTTCGAACACTGAAGCTTTCTTT	CSVAFLPDRSNTEAFF
TRBJ1-5	.	.	TRBV21-1	TGTGCCAGCCAGACCGGGCAGGGGGCGATGGGCAATCAGCCCCAGCATTTT	CASQTGQGAMGNQPQHF
TRBJ2-4	once	TRBD2	TRBV2	TGTGCCAGCAGTGAAGATGGACTAGCGGGAGACATTCAGTACTTC	CASSEDGLAGDIQYF
TRBJ1-3	.	.	TRBV29-1	TGCAGCGCCCTGCGATCCCGAGGGGGGCTCGGAAACACCATATATTTT	CSALRSRGGLGNTIYF
TRBJ1-5	.	.	TRBV16	TGTGCCAGCAGCCATAATCAGCCCCAGCATTTT	CASSHNQPQHF
TRBJ2-1	.	TRBD2	TRBV30	TGTGCCTGGAGCCCGGGACTAGCCCCACGGGAGCAGTTCTTC	CAWSPGLAPREQFF
TRBJ2-1	.	TRBD2	TRBV5-6	TGTGCCAGCAGCTACCTCGGACTAGCGGCTTTCAATGAGCAGTTCTTC	CASSYLGLAAFNEQFF
TRBJ2-2	.	TRBD2	TRBV5-6	TGTGCCAGCAGCTTGGGGCTAGCGGGACCCACCGGGGAGCTGTTTTTT	CASSLGLAGPTGELFF
TRBJ2-7	.	.	TRBV5-1	TGCGCCAGCAGCTTGGTTGGTGGCGCCGAGCAGTACTTC	CASSLVGGAEQYF
TRBJ2-7	.	TRBD2	TRBV29-1	TGCAGCGTGAGGGGAGGGACCGCCTACGAGCAGTACTTC	CSVRGGTAYEQYF
TRBJ1-2	.	TRBD1	TRBV19	TGTGCCAGTAGTATAGATCTGGACAGGGCTTTCGGCTACACCTTC	CASSIDLDRAFGYTF
TRBJ2-2	.	TRBD1	TRBV7-7	TGTGCCAGCAGCCCTTTCGACAGGGATACCGGGGAGCTGTTTTTT	CASSPFDRDTGELFF
TRBJ1-5	.	TRBD1	TRBV9	TGTGCCAGCAGCGTCACCGGGACAGCTAATCAGCCCCAGCATTTT	CASSVTGTANQPQHF
TRBJ2-2	.	TRBD2	TRBV11-2	TGTGCCAGCAGCTCATGGAGCGGGAGTAGCACCGGGGAGCTGTTTTTT	CASSSWSGSSTGELFF
TRBJ2-7	.	TRBD2	TRBV28	TGTGCCAGCACCGGACTAGCGAGGTACGAGCAGTACTTC	CASTGLARYEQYF
TRBJ2-7	few	TRBD2	TRBV27	TGTGCCAGCACTCTAGCGGGGGAGCAGTACTTC	CASTLAGEQYF
TRBJ2-5	.	.	TRBV19	TGTGCCAGTAGTCTGGACGAAGAAGAGACCCAGTACTTC	CASSLDEEETQYF
TRBJ2-3	.	TRBD2	TRBV7-9	TGTGCCAGCAGCAAGGCTAGCGGGAAGCTCACAGATACGCAGTATTTT	CASSKASGKLTDTQYF
TRBJ2-7	few	TRBD2	TRBV2	TGTGCCAGCAGATGGACTAGCGGACTTTCCTACGAGCAGTACTTC	CASRWTSGLSYEQYF